The clone carrying this TCR beta chain has at least ten counts. The source of the sample is a study of T-cell reconstitution after alpha-beta-depleted transplantation in children. The CDR3 consists of 14 residues. V was clipped by 7 bases and J by 4 bases, with 15 bases between them. A library of TCRbeta sequences, prepared with unique molecular identifiers, was generated. TCRdb passed the PCR reads through MiXCR, listing each CDR3 protein once. The sample includes about 70,000 distinct CDR3 sequences, approximately 10% of them seen just once. Source: PBMCs, taken before TCRalphabeta/CD19-depleted stem cell transplant. The TCR comes from a boy between 10 and 17 years old with acute myeloid leukemia, due to receive a stem cell transplant. This chain connects TRBV12-3 or TRBV12-4 to TRBJ2-3; possible D gene TRBD2, 5 bases. The CDR3 sequence is CASTFSVSADTQYF. CDR3 coding DNA: TGTGCCAGCACCTTTTCGGTTAGCGCAGATACGCAGTATTTT.